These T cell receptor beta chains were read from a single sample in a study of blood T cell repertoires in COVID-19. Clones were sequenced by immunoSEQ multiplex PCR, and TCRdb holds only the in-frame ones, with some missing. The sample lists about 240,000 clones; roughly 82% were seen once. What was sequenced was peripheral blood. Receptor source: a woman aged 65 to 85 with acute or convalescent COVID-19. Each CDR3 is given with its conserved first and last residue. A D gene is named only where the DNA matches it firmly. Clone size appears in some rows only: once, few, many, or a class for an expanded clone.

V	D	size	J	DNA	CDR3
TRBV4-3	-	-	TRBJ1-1	TGCGCCAGCAGCCCAGGGAATAAGGTGACTGAAGCTTTCTTT	CASSPGNKVTEAFF
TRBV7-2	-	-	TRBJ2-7	TGTGCCAGCAGCTTAGTACAGGTCAGCTCCTACGAGCAGTACTTC	CASSLVQVSSYEQYF
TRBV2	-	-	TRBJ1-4	TGTGCCAGTCAGACCGCCCTGGAGGGAGAAAAACTGTTTTTT	CASQTALEGEKLFF
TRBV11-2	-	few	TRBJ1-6	TGTGCCAGCAGTTCCCGGGGAGGGCTGGGTTCACCCCTCCACTTT	CASSSRGGLGSPLHF
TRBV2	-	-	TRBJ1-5	TGTGCCAGCAGTGTCCTACGGTCCCCAGGTCAGCCCCAGCATTTT	CASSVLRSPGQPQHF
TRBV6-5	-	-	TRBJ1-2	TGTGCCAGCAGTTACTCGCAGGGCACCAACTATGGCTACACCTTC	CASSYSQGTNYGYTF
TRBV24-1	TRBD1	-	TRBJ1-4	TGTGCCACCAGTGATCCGGGACAGGGGTTAGAAAAACTGTTTTTT	CATSDPGQGLEKLFF
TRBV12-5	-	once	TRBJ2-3	TGTGCTAGTGGTTTGGTACTCAGTGGGAGAACAGATACGCAGTATTTT	CASGLVLSGRTDTQYF
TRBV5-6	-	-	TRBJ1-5	TGTGCCAGCAGCTTGGGCCAGGCTTATAGCAATCAGCCCCAGCATTTT	CASSLGQAYSNQPQHF
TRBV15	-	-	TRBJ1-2	TGTGCCACCAGCAGAGATCGAAACAGGGAAGGTGGCTACACCTTC	CATSRDRNREGGYTF
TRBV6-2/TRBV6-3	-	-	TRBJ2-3	TGTGCCAGCAGTATTAGCGAACCGCAGTATTTT	CASSISEPQYF
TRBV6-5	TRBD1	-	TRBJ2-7	TGTGCCAGCCTGGGGACAGGTCTCTCCTACGAGCAGTACTTC	CASLGTGLSYEQYF
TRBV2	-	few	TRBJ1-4	TGTGCCAGCAGCGAAACGGCGGGGAATAATGAAAAACTGTTTTTT	CASSETAGNNEKLFF
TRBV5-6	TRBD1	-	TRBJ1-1	TGTGCCAGCAGACCCCGAAGGACAGGGCAGGAGAACACTGAAGCTTTCTTT	CASRPRRTGQENTEAFF
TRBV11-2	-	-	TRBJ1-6	TGTGCCAGCAGCCGGACAGCTATTAATTCACCCCTCCACTTT	CASSRTAINSPLHF
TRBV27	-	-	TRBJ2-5	TGTGCCAGCAGTTTTATGGCCTCAGAGACCCAGTACTTC	CASSFMASETQYF
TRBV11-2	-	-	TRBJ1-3	TGTGCCAGCAGCTTAGGAGGGAGGGACGGAAACACCATATATTTT	CASSLGGRDGNTIYF
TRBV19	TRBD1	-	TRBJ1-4	TGTGCCAGTAGCGCAGAAGGACAGGGTAAAAATGAAAAACTGTTTTTT	CASSAEGQGKNEKLFF
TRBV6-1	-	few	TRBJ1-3	TGTGCCAGCAGTGAAGGTTATGGAAACACCATATATTTT	CASSEGYGNTIYF
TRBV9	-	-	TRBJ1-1	TGTGCCAGCAGCGTAAACCTACAGGGCCTCGGGAACACTGAAGCTTTCTTT	CASSVNLQGLGNTEAFF
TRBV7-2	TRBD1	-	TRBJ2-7	TGTGCCAGCAGCTTAACGGGACAGGGCTACGAGCAGTACTTC	CASSLTGQGYEQYF
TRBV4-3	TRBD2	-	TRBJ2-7	TGCGCCAGCAGCCATGGACTAGCGGGGGGGAACTACGAGCAGTACTTC	CASSHGLAGGNYEQYF
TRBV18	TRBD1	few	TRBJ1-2	TGTGCCAGCTCACCAGGGGGACAGAACTATGGCTACACCTTC	CASSPGGQNYGYTF
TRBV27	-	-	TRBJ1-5	TGTGCCAGCAGATCGTATCAGCCCCAGCATTTT	CASRSYQPQHF
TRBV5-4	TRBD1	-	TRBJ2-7	TGTGCCAGCAGCTTGCCAGGACAGGTTTCCTACGAGCAGTACTTC	CASSLPGQVSYEQYF
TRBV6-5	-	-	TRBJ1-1	TGTGCCAGCAGTACCGAGGACTCCTTGAACACTGAAGCTTTCTTT	CASSTEDSLNTEAFF
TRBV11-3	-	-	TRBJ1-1	TGTGCCAGCAGCTTAGCTTCGGGGTATGAAGCTTTCTTT	CASSLASGYEAFF
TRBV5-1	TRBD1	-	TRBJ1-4	TGCGCCAGCAGCCCAGGGAAACACGGGACAGGGTCGATCCTTCTTAATGAAAAACTGTTTTTT	CASSPGKHGTGSILLNEKLFF
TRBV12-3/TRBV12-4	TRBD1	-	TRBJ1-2	TGTGCCAGCACCAGGGACAGTATCTATGGCTACACCTTC	CASTRDSIYGYTF
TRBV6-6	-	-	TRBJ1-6	TGTGCCAGCAGGGCCAACTCCTATAATTCACCCCTCCACTTT	CASRANSYNSPLHF
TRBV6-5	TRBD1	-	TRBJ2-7	TGTGCCAGCAGTTACTCGCGACAGGGAATCCTCGAGCAGTACTTC	CASSYSRQGILEQYF
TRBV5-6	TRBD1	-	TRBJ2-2	TGTGCCAGCAGCTTAAAGCGAGCAGGGGGCAGCGGGGAGCTGTTTTTT	CASSLKRAGGSGELFF
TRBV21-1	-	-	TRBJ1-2	TGTGCCAGCACAAAAACGACAGAAACTAACTATGGCTACACCTTC	CASTKTTETNYGYTF
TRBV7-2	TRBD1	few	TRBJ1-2	TGTGCCAGCAGGACCGGGACAGGGTTGAATGGCTACACCTTC	CASRTGTGLNGYTF
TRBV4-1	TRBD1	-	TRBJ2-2	TGCGCCAGCAGCCTATCGGGACAGAGAAACACCGGGGAGCTGTTTTTT	CASSLSGQRNTGELFF
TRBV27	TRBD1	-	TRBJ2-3	TGTGCCAGCAGTTTAGTAACAGGGGCCTTCACAGATACGCAGTATTTT	CASSLVTGAFTDTQYF
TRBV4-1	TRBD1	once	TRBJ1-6	TGCGCCAGCAGCCAGCAGGGACAGGGGAAAAATTCACCCCTCCACTTT	CASSQQGQGKNSPLHF
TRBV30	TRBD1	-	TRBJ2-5	TGTGCCTGGAGGGACAGGGGCAAGACCCAGTACTTC	CAWRDRGKTQYF
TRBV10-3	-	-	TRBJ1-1	TGTGCCATCAGTGAGTTCGGGGGGGAAGCTTTCTTT	CAISEFGGEAFF
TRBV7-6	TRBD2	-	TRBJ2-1	TGTGCCAGCAGCTTGGGACTAGCGGGGGACAATGAGCAGTTCTTC	CASSLGLAGDNEQFF
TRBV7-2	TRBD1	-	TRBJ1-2	TGTGCCAGCAGCTTCGGGACAGCGACTTCTAACTATGGCTACACCTTC	CASSFGTATSNYGYTF
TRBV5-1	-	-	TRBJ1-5	TGCGCCAGCAGCTTGGCCGCGGGAAATCAGCCCCAGCATTTT	CASSLAAGNQPQHF
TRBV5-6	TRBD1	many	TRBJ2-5	TGTGCCAGCAGCTTCCCCCCACCCGGGACAGGGTCAGAGACCCAGTACTTC	CASSFPPPGTGSETQYF
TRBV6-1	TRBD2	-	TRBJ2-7	TGTGCCAGCAGTGAGATAGTAACTAGCGTCACCTACGAGCAGTACTTC	CASSEIVTSVTYEQYF
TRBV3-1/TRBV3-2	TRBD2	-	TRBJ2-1	TGTGCCAGCAGCCTCGGGGGGGGAAACAATGAGCAGTTCTTC	CASSLGGGNNEQFF
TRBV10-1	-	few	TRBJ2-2	TGCGCCAGCAGTGAGCAGGGTACCGGGGAGCTGTTTTTT	CASSEQGTGELFF
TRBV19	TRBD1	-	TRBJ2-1	TGTGCCAACAGGGGGGATGAGCAGTTCTTC	CANRGDEQFF
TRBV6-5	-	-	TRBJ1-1	TGTGCCAGCAGTTATGCCGGGACACTCAACACTGAAGCTTTCTTT	CASSYAGTLNTEAFF
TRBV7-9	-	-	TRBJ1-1	TGTGCCAGCAGCTTACAGGGTAATGAGAACACTGAAGCTTTCTTT	CASSLQGNENTEAFF
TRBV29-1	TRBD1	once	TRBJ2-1	TGCAGCGTTGTCTCGTCAGGGGGCCGCAGTGAGCAGTTCTTC	CSVVSSGGRSEQFF
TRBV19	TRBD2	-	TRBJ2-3	TGTGCCAGTAGACTAGCGGGGGGGGGCACAGATACGCAGTATTTT	CASRLAGGGTDTQYF
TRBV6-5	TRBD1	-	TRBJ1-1	TGTGCCAGCAGTAACCAAGGACAGGGCCTAACTGAAGCTTTCTTT	CASSNQGQGLTEAFF
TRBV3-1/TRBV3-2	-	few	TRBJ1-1	TGTGCCAGCAGCCTAAGGGGCACTGAAGCTTTCTTT	CASSLRGTEAFF